One TCR beta chain is described in this entry. This specimen comes from a study of shared clonotypes between healthy human individuals. The V and J ends lost 2 bases and 2 bases respectively, with 8 bases between them. CDR1 and CDR2 (germline): SGHRS, YFSETQ. This CDR3 contains 14 residues. Profiled with immunoSEQ multiplex PCR; TCRdb holds only in-frame clones, not every one. This sample has over 850,000 clones, with 70% to 80% found just once. V is TRBV5-1 and J is TRBJ1-5, with D unclear. The sequence was obtained from a man aged 18 to 30 in good health. Some clones in this sample may be carry-over from other donors' samples. Sequences were obtained from memory CD4+ T cells from PBMCs. Noted subset: CD45RA-negative fraction. The CDR3 here is CASSFEGGNQPQHF. The CDR3, as DNA: TGCGCCAGCAGCTTCGAAGGCGGCAATCAGCCCCAGCATTTT.